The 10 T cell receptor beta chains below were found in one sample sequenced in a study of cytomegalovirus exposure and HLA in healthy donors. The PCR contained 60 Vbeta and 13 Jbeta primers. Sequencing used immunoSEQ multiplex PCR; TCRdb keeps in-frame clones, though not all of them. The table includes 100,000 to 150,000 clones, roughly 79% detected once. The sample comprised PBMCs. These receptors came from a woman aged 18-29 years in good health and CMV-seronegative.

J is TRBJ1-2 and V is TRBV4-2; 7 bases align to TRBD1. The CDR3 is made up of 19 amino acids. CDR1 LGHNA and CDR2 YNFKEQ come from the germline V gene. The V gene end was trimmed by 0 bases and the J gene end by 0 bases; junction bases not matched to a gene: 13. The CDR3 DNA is TGTGCCAGCAGCCAAGATGTCTCGAGGACAGGCCTTCCTAACTATGGCTACACCTTC. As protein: CASSQDVSRTGLPNYGYTF.

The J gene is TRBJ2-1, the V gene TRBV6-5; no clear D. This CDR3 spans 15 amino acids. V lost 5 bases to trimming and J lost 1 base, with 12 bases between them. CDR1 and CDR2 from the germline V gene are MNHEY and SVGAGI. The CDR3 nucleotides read TGTGCCAGCAGTGTAACGGGTGATTCCTACAATGAGCAGTTCTTC. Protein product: CASSVTGDSYNEQFF.

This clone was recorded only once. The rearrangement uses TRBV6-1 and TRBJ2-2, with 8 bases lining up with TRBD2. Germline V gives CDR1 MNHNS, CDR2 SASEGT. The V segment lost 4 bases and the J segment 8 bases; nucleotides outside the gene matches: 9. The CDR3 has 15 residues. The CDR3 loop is CASSGLAGRTGELFF. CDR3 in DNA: TGTGCCAGCAGTGGGTTAGCGGGAAGAACTGGGGAGCTGTTTTTT.

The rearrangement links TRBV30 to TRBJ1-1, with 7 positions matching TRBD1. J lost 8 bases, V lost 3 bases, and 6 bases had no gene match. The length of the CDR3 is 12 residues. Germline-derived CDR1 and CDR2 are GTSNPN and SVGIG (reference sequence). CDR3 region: CAWSTRGQEAFF. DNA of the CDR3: TGTGCCTGGAGCACGCGGGGACAGGAAGCTTTCTTT.

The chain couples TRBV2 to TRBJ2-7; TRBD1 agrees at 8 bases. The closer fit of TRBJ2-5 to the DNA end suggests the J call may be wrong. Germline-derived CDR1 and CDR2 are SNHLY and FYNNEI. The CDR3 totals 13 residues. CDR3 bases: TGTGCCAGCAGGGAGGACAGGGAAGAGACCCAGTACTTC. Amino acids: CASREDREETQYF.

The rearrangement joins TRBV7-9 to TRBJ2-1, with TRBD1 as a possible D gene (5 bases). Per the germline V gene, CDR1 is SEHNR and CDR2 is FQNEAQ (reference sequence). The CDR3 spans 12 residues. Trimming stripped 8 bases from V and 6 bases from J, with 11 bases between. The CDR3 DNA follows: TGTGCCAGCTCCCAAAGGGGCAATGAGCAGTTCTTC. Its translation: CASSQRGNEQFF.

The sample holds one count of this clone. CDR3 loop: CASSIGALGADEQYF. The CDR3 bases are TGTGCCAGTAGTATAGGGGCCCTGGGGGCAGACGAGCAGTACTTC. The chain combines TRBV19 with TRBJ2-7; perhaps TRBD1 as D (6 bases). The length of the CDR3 is 15 residues. V lost 1 base, J lost 5 bases, and 15 bases lay in between. Germline CDR1 LNHDA, CDR2 SQIVND (reference sequence).

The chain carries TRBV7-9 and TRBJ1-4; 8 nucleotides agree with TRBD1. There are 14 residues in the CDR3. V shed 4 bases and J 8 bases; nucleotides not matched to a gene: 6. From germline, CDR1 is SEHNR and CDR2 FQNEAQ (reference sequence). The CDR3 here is CASSSDRDGEKLFF. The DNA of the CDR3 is TGTGCCAGCAGCTCGGACAGGGATGGAGAAAAACTGTTTTTT.

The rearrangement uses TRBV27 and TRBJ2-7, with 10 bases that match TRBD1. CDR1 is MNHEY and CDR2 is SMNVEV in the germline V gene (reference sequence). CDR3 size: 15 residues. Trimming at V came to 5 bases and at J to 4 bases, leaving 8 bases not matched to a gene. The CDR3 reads CASSNNRDRGYEQYF. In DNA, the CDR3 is TGTGCCAGCAGTAACAACAGGGACAGGGGATACGAGCAGTACTTC.

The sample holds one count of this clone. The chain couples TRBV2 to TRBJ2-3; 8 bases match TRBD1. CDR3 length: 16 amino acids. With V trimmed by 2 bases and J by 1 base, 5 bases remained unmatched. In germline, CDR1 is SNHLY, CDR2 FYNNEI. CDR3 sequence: CASSERAGGRTDTQYF. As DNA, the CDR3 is TGTGCCAGCAGTGAAAGGGCAGGGGGCCGCACAGATACGCAGTATTTT.